Following are 16 T cell receptor beta chains from one sample sequenced in a study of tumor-infiltrating lymphocytes in localized non-small cell lung cancer. Assay used: immunoSEQ multiplex PCR; TCRdb lists only in-frame clones, some missing. Here the sample spans 13,000 or so clones, about 64% being singletons. Sequencing was done on a sample of uninvolved lung tissue not adjacent to the tumor. Every receptor here comes from a human donor with non-small cell lung cancer.

CDR3: CASSWAAGPNQPQHF. Written as DNA, the CDR3 is TGTGCCAGCAGCTGGGCGGCAGGCCCAAATCAGCCCCAGCATTTT. This chain uses TRBV7-2 with TRBJ1-5, with D unresolved. The length of the CDR3 is 15 residues. Between the trimmed V and J ends, which lost 4 bases and 4 bases, there was a span of 14 bases. Germline CDR1 is SGHTA and CDR2 is FQGNSA.

The V and J genes are TRBV7-8 and TRBJ1-2, with a tentative D call TRBD1 (5 bases). The CDR3 totals 14 residues. Trimming took off 1 base at V and 4 bases at J, with 10 bases between the two ends. CDR1 is SGHVS and CDR2 is FQNEAQ in the germline V gene. The CDR3 spells CASSLGGAGYGYTF. DNA of the CDR3: TGTGCCAGCAGCTTAGGGGGCGCCGGCTATGGCTACACCTTC.

The chain couples TRBV7-2 to TRBJ1-3; no definite D call. Trimming shortened V by 2 bases and J by 1 base, and 9 bases separated the two germline ends. Germline CDR1 and CDR2: SGHTA and FQGNSA. This CDR3 is 15 amino acids long. The CDR3 DNA reads as TGTGCCAGCAGCTTATCTTCGCAGTCTGGAAACACCATATATTTT. Its protein product is CASSLSSQSGNTIYF.

The CDR3 region is CASSQAITGGITYEQYF. CDR3 nucleotide sequence: TGTGCCAGCAGCCAAGCTATCACAGGGGGAATTACCTACGAGCAGTACTTC. V gene TRBV4-2 combines with J gene TRBJ2-7, with 8 positions matching TRBD1. Germline CDR1 reads LGHNA; CDR2 reads YNFKEQ. The CDR3 consists of 17 residues. V shed 1 base, J shed 2 bases, and the junction held 10 bases outside the gene matches.

This clone is categorized as medium-sized. V gene TRBV4-1 combines with J gene TRBJ2-3; no clear D. Germline-derived CDR1 and CDR2 are MGHRA and YSYEKL. The length of the CDR3 is 14 residues. Deletions cut 0 bases from V and 11 bases from J, with 15 bases between. The CDR3 region is CASSQDPGPWGQYF. For the CDR3, the DNA is TGCGCCAGCAGCCAAGATCCAGGCCCTTGGGGGCAGTATTTT.

CDR3 bases: TGTGCCATCAGTCCACAGGGGGCGCGGTACGAGCAGTACGTC. It codes for CAISPQGARYEQYV. The chain is built from TRBV10-3 and TRBJ2-7, with TRBD1 matching 9 bases. CDR1 is ENHRY and CDR2 is SYGVKD in the germline V gene. The CDR3 runs to 14 residues. The trim removed 5 bases at V and 4 bases at J, leaving 6 bases unmatched.

This chain connects TRBV27 to TRBJ2-1, with unresolved D. This CDR3 region has 13 residues. Germline V gives CDR1 MNHEY, CDR2 SMNVEV (reference sequence). The V and J ends lost 5 bases and 2 bases respectively, with 7 bases between them. CDR3 sequence reads: CASSLRTYNEQFF. The CDR3, as DNA: TGTGCCAGCAGTCTCCGGACCTACAATGAGCAGTTCTTC.

This chain joins TRBV5-5 and TRBJ2-7; TRBD1 aligns across 7 bases. V gave up 0 bases and J gave up 2 bases; unmatched junction bases: 5. The CDR3 sequence is 15 residues long. Germline values: CDR1 SGHKS, CDR2 YYEKEE (reference sequence). The CDR3 sequence: CASSLEGGRAYEQYV. The CDR3 DNA is TGTGCCAGCAGCTTGGAAGGGGGCAGGGCCTACGAGCAGTACGTC.

This clone is a singleton in its sample. This chain uses TRBV11-3 with TRBJ1-5; D is uncertain. V lost 7 bases and J lost 7, with 8 bases in between. CDR3 length: 11 residues. Germline-derived CDR1 and CDR2 are SGHNT and YENEEA. This CDR3 reads CASTNKQPQHF. CDR3 nucleotides: TGTGCCAGCACCAATAAGCAGCCCCAGCATTTT.

This chain joins TRBV20-1 and TRBJ2-3; D gene ambiguous. Trimming took 1 base from V and 7 from J, leaving 6 bases between them. The CDR3 contains 11 residues. Germline V gives CDR1 DFQATT, CDR2 SNEGSKA (reference sequence). The CDR3 sequence is CSARVLNTQYF. In DNA, the CDR3 is TGCAGTGCTAGAGTACTGAATACGCAGTATTTT.

The rearrangement joins TRBV7-9 to TRBJ1-5; D unclear. Germline V gives CDR1 SEHNR, CDR2 FQNEAQ (reference sequence). The V and J ends lost 5 bases and 3 bases respectively, with 14 bases between them. The CDR3 has 15 amino acids. The CDR3: CASSRGGSANQPQHF. In DNA, the CDR3 is TGTGCCAGCAGCCGGGGTGGCAGTGCCAATCAGCCCCAGCATTTT.

The J gene is TRBJ2-3, the V gene TRBV28, with D hard to call. This CDR3 comprises 12 residues. Germline CDR1 is MDHEN and CDR2 is SYDVKM. V was trimmed by 2 bases and J by 2 bases, leaving 2 bases between them. The CDR3 here is CASSLLTDTQYF. The DNA of the CDR3 is TGTGCCAGCAGTTTACTCACAGATACGCAGTATTTT.

The CDR3 DNA reads as TGTGCCAGCAGCGTAGGGCCGTCCCTAGCTGGCTACGAGCAGTACTTC. As protein: CASSVGPSLAGYEQYF. The chain couples TRBV9 to TRBJ2-7; perhaps TRBD2 as D (5 bases). Germline CDR1 and CDR2: SGDLS and YYNGEE. CDR3 length: 16 amino acids. Trimming removed 0 bases from V and 3 bases from J, with 16 bases in between.

The genes are TRBV7-9 and TRBJ1-1; D gene unclear. This CDR3 spans 17 amino acids. V gave up 3 bases and J gave up 2 bases, with 19 bases separating them. Germline V gene sequence: CDR1 SEHNR, CDR2 FQNEAQ (reference sequence). DNA for the CDR3: TGTGCCAGCAGCTTGCTCGCTCCAGCGGAGGGAAACACTGAAGCTTTCTTT. This sequence encodes CASSLLAPAEGNTEAFF.

V and J are TRBV5-4 and TRBJ1-1; D is unclear. The germline V gene has CDR1 SGHNT and CDR2 YYREEE (reference sequence). CDR3 length: 14 amino acids. Trimming removed 0 bases from V and 4 bases from J, with 10 bases in between. This chain's CDR3 is CASSLGGVSTEAFF. The CDR3 coding sequence is TGTGCCAGCAGCTTGGGGGGAGTCAGCACTGAAGCTTTCTTT.

The gene calls are TRBV28 and TRBJ2-7, with no clear D. The CDR3 is 11 amino acids. Trimming took off 5 bases at V and 9 bases at J, with 11 bases between the two ends. From germline, CDR1 is MDHEN and CDR2 SYDVKM. This CDR3 reads CASSGPRRQYF. CDR3 bases: TGTGCCAGCAGTGGCCCGAGGAGGCAGTACTTC.